Below are 11 T cell receptor beta chains sequenced from a single sample in a study of blood T cell repertoires in COVID-19. Repertoires were generated with immunoSEQ multiplex PCR, while TCRdb's copy carries only in-frame clones and drops some. The sample includes approximately 170,000 clones, 80% to 90% of them seen just once. The sequenced sample was peripheral blood. These receptors all stem from a woman between 65 and 79 years old who had recovered from COVID-19.

CDR3 loop: CASSLPLTPGEQFF. For the CDR3, the DNA is TGTGCCAGCAGCTTGCCCTTGACCCCGGGGGAGCAGTTCTTC. This chain joins TRBV7-9 and TRBJ2-1; TRBD2 is a possible D gene (5 bases). The CDR3 has 14 residues. Deletions cut 3 bases from V and 10 bases from J, with 16 bases between. Germline V CDR1 and CDR2: SEHNR, FQNEAQ (reference sequence).

The chain is built from TRBV4-2 and TRBJ1-3; 9 nucleotides agree with TRBD1. The length of the CDR3 is 15 residues. Germline lookup yields CDR1 LGHNA and CDR2 YNFKEQ. Trimming cost V 8 bases and J 4 bases; bases outside gene matches: 9. The DNA of the CDR3 is TGTGCCAGCGGGGGACAGGGACTCTCCGGAAACACCATATATTTT. Amino acid sequence: CASGGQGLSGNTIYF.

The sample holds many counts of this clone. The V call is TRBV20-1, the J call TRBJ2-3; tentatively, D is TRBD2 (6 bases). Germline V gene lookup returns CDR1 DFQATT and CDR2 SNEGSKA (reference sequence). V dropped 5 bases and J dropped 6 bases, with 9 bases sitting between them. The CDR3 is 11 residues long. The DNA for the CDR3 is TGCAGTGCTCCTGGGGGGGATACGCAGTATTTT. Its translation is CSAPGGDTQYF.

This clone appeared a single time. The chain links TRBV3-1 (or the pseudogene TRBV3-2) to TRBJ2-3, with 7 bases that match TRBD2. The V segment lost 4 bases and the J segment 11 bases; nucleotides outside the gene matches: 6. The CDR3 has 12 amino acids. Looked up from germline, CDR1 is LGHDT and CDR2 is YNNKEL (reference sequence). Written as DNA, the CDR3 is TGTGCCAGCAGCCGGGGGGGGACGGGGCAGTATTTT. This gives the protein CASSRGGTGQYF.

The chain uses TRBV6-1 and TRBJ1-2; tentative D call: TRBD1 (6 bases). This CDR3 is built from 14 residues. V lost 1 base and J 4 bases, leaving 10 bases between the germline ends. The V gene's germline CDR1 is MNHNS and CDR2 SASEGT. The DNA of the CDR3 is TGTGCCAGCAGTGAAGTGGGGGACACCTATGGCTACACCTTC. Translated: CASSEVGDTYGYTF.

The gene calls are TRBV5-1 and TRBJ1-1; the D gene is possibly TRBD1 (6 bases). The V gene lost 4 bases and the J gene lost 3 bases, with 10 bases spanning the gap. There are 13 residues in the CDR3. Germline CDR1 is SGHRS and CDR2 is YFSETQ. The CDR3, as DNA: TGCGCCAGCAGCCCCACAGGGTACACTGAAGCTTTCTTT. Translating it yields CASSPTGYTEAFF.

The chain combines TRBV20-1 with TRBJ1-2; D unclear. The CDR3 length is 11 residues. With 6 bases removed from V and 3 bases from J, the gap between germline ends came to 8 bases. Germline V gene sequence: CDR1 DFQATT, CDR2 SNEGSKA (reference sequence). For the CDR3, the DNA is TGCAGTGCCGGGAGACACTATGGCTACACCTTC. Protein sequence: CSAGRHYGYTF.

The CDR3 sequence: CASSSGDTEAFF. The CDR3 bases are TGTGCCAGCAGTTCGGGGGACACTGAAGCTTTCTTT. The chain is built from TRBV6-5 and TRBJ1-1, with a tentative D call TRBD1 (5 bases). The V end lost 4 bases, the J end lost 3 bases, and 6 bases lay between the germline ends. Germline V gene lookup returns CDR1 MNHEY and CDR2 SVGAGI. CDR3 length equals 12 residues.

This clone showed up just once. The chain is built from TRBV6-5 and TRBJ2-7; TRBD1 aligns across 8 bases. The germline V gene has CDR1 MNHEY and CDR2 SVGAGI. The CDR3 contains 15 residues. The junction had 14 bases not matched to a gene; V was cut back by 7 bases and J by 6 bases. Here the CDR3 reads CASTPRRTGLSEQYF. The CDR3 region has the DNA TGTGCCAGCACCCCACGGCGGACAGGGCTTTCCGAGCAGTACTTC.

The chain recombines TRBV6-6 with TRBJ1-5; 9 bases are a match to TRBD1. The CDR3 has 16 residues. CDR1 is MNHNY, CDR2 SVGAGI, per germline (reference sequence). The junction had 9 bases not matched to a gene; V was cut back by 6 bases and J by 3 bases. This CDR3 reads CASRNIQGADNQPQHF. CDR3 DNA: TGTGCCAGCAGAAATATACAGGGGGCGGACAATCAGCCCCAGCATTTT.

This clone was observed once. The rearrangement joins TRBV20-1 to TRBJ2-7, with D tentatively TRBD2 (5 bases). Per the germline V gene, CDR1 is DFQATT and CDR2 is SNEGSKA (reference sequence). V was pared by 5 bases and J by 9 bases, with 11 bases between. The CDR3 length is 10 residues. CDR3 DNA: TGCAGTGCTGGACTCAAGGTGCAGTACTTC. Translated, it gives CSAGLKVQYF.